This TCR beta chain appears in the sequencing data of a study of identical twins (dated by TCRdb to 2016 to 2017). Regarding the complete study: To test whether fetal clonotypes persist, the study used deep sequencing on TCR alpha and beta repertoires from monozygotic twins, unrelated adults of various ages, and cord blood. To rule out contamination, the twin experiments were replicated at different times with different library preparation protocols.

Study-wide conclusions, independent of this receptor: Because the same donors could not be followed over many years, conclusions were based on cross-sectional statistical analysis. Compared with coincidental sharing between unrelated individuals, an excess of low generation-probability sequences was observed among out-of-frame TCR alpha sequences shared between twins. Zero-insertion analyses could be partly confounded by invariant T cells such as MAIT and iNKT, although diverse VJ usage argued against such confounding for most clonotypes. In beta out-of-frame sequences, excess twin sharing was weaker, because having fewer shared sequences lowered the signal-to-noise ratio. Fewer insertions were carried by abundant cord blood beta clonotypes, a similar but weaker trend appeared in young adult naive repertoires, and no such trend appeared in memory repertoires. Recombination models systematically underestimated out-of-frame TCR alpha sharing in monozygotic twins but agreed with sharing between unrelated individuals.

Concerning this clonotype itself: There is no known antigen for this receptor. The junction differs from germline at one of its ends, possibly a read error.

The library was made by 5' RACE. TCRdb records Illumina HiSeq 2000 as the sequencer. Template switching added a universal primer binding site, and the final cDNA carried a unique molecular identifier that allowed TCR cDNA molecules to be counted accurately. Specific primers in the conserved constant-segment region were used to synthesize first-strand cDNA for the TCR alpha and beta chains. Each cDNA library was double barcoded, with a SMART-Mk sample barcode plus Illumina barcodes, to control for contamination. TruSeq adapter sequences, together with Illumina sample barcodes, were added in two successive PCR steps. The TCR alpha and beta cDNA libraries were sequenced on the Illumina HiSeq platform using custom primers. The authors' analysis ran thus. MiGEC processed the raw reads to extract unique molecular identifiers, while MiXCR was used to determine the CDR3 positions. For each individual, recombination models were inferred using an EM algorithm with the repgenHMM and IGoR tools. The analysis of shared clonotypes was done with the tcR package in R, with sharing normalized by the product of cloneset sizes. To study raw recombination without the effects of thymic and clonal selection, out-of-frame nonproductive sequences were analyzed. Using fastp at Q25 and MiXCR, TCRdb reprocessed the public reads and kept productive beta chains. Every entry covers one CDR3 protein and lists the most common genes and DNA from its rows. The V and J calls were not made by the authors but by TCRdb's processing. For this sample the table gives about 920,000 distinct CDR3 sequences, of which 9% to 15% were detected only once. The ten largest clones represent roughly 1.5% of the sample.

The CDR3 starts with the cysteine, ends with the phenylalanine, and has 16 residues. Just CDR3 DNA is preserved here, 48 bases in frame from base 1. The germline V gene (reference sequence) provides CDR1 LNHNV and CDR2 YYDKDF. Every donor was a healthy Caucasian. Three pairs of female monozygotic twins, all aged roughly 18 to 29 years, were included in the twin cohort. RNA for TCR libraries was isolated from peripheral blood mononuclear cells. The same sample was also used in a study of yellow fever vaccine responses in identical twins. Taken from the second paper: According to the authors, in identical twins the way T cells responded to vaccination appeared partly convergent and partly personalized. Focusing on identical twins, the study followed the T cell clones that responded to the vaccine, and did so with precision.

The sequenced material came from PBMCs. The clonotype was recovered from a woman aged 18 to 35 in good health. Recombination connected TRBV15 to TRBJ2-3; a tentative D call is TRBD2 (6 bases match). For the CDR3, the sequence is CATSRDRGISTDTRYF. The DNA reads TGTGCCACCAGCAGAGATCGGGGGATTAGCACAGATACGCGGTATTTT.